This T cell receptor (beta chain) is from a study of graft-versus-host responses after intestinal transplantation (dated by TCRdb to the early 2020s). General notes on the study: The transplants that recipients got were multivisceral, liver-intestinal, or isolated intestinal. The cohort enrolled 20 to 30 intestinal transplant recipients including one retransplant, and 3 patients lacking pretransplant specimens were excluded. Donor T cell macrochimerism was defined as a peak of at least 4% donor T cells among recipient peripheral blood mononuclear cells. Rather than going through the commercial service, samples from a few later patients were sequenced in-house on an Illumina MiSeq and processed with MiXCR. Bulk TCR-beta CDR3 sequencing was used to track graft-versus-host and host-versus-graft alloreactive T cell clones in the graft, circulation and bone marrow after intestinal transplantation. Every recipient was given anti-thymocyte globulin induction, followed by around three years of maintenance tacrolimus and steroids. To identify alloreactive clones, pre-transplant mixed lymphocyte reaction products were sequenced and then compared with unstimulated pre-transplant donor and recipient T cells.

As regards this clone: Per-nucleotide qualities are absent, and no much larger clonotype sits a single base away.

On the study overall, not on this receptor specifically: GvH clones were found in recipient bone marrow, and some of the GvH clones appeared earlier in ileal mucosa or blood, which is consistent with an intestinal mucosal origin. In patients with donor T cell macrochimerism, the allografts had high GvH to HvG T cell clonal ratios. Early after transplant, peak levels of circulating GvH clones were associated with declines in HvG clones. Conclusions were limited by the relatively low number and heterogeneity of intestinal transplant patients.

The meaning of the sample's time point label: cells obtained before transplantation from donor or recipient. In mixed lymphocyte reactions, about 200,000 CFSE-labeled pre-transplant responders were plated with about 200,000 irradiated violet-dye-labeled stimulators and cultured for less than seven days. After the mixed lymphocyte reaction, proliferating CD3+CD4+CFSE-low and CD3+CD8+CFSE-low responder cells were FACS-sorted on a BD Influx sorter. The cysteine opens and the phenylalanine closes a CDR3 of 15 amino acids. CDR3 DNA is the only sequence kept; it has 45 bases, read in frame from the first base. The trim is 2 bases for V and 7 bases for J, with a gap of 18 bases between the germline ends. Reading the germline V gene gives CDR1 MNHEY and CDR2 SVGAGI. Receptor amplification or capture employed the immunoSEQ multiplex PCR assay. For most patients, genomic DNA was isolated with the Qiagen DNeasy Blood and Tissue Kit and shipped frozen to Adaptive Biotechnologies for TCR sequencing. Adaptive Biotechnologies carried out high-throughput TCR-beta CDR3 sequencing of genomic DNA for most patients. The study's own analysis went as follows. TCR sequencing data were retrieved from Adaptive's ImmunoSEQ software for some 17 patients, whereas three other patients were processed with MiXCR and VDJtools. CD4 versus CD8 sorting errors were corrected by removing sequences found in both subsets at a frequency ratio below 5:1. CDR3 nucleotide sequences shared by donor and recipient were removed because the origin of these sequences could not be assigned. To count as alloreactive, a clone needed at least 2-fold expansion over unstimulated cells and a minimum CFSE-low frequency of 0.002% (template counts) or 0.001% (read counts). Clones detected in sequenced pre-transplant spleen, lymph node, or MLR CFSE-low populations of the donor or recipient were defined as mappable. Cumulative frequency of alloreactive clones was calculated as a percentage of all sequences weighted by copy number. TCRdb obtained this table from immuneACCESS and retained in-frame rearrangements with V and J assigned. These tables miss some clones; where compared with another copy, unresolved V genes account for less than half of the shortfall, and the remainder is unexplained. Clone size and the V and J calls come from that table; the DNA yielded D and trimming. In all, the sample holds 5,500 to 6,500 clones, and around a third of those were seen once. 30% to 35% of the sample is held by the ten biggest clonotypes.

The clonotype was recovered from a human patient who received an intestinal transplant. The material was alloreactive CD8+ T cells from a mixed lymphocyte reaction culture, obtained before intestinal transplant. What the cell subset or site label conveys for this sample: CFSE-low proliferating T cells sorted from roughly 6-day pre-transplant mixed lymphocyte reaction (GvH or HvG direction). The chain employs TRBV6-5 and TRBJ2-7; the D gene is perhaps TRBD1, from 7 matching bases. The CDR3 here reads CASSYRQGGLGEQYF. The bases are TGTGCCAGCAGTTACAGGCAGGGGGGTTTGGGTGAGCAGTACTTC.